The 18 T cell receptor beta chains reported below all come from one sample, sequenced in a study of blood T cell repertoires in COVID-19. Sequencing was performed with immunoSEQ multiplex PCR; in TCRdb, only in-frame clones are kept and a portion is missing. The repertoire holds about 220,000 clones, with 65% to 85% as singletons. Sequenced material: peripheral blood. These receptors were collected from a woman in her twenties or thirties who had recovered from COVID-19.

The chain has TRBV5-4 and TRBJ2-5; TRBD2 matches at 12 bases. CDR1 and CDR2 (germline): SGHNT, YYREEE (reference sequence). Trimming took 4 bases from V and 6 from J; bases not matched to a gene: 7. CDR3 length equals 15 residues. The CDR3 protein is CASSHRTSGMQTQYF. The CDR3, as DNA: TGTGCCAGCAGCCATCGGACTAGCGGGATGCAGACCCAGTACTTC. The whole variable domain, remainder taken from reference TRBV5-4 and TRBJ2-5, is ETGVTQSPTHLIKTRGQQVTLRCSSQSGHNTVSWYQQALGQGPQFIFQYYREEENGRGNFPPRFSGLQFPNYSSELNVNALELDDSALYLCASSHRTSGMQTQYFGPGTRLLVL.

The V gene is TRBV6-1, the J gene TRBJ2-7; D is perhaps TRBD2 (6 bases). Trimming shortened V by 3 bases and J by 2 bases, and 11 bases separated the two germline ends. The CDR3 runs to 14 residues. Germline V gene sequence: CDR1 MNHNS, CDR2 SASEGT. CDR3 sequence reads: CASSEGLLAYEQYF. The CDR3 bases are TGTGCCAGCAGTGAGGGACTTCTTGCCTACGAGCAGTACTTC.

V and J are TRBV4-1 and TRBJ2-6; D remains unclear. CDR3 size: 17 residues. Germline V lookup: CDR1 MGHRA, CDR2 YSYEKL. Deletions cut 1 base from V and 0 bases from J, with 10 bases between. The CDR3, as DNA: TGCGCCAGCAGCCAAGGCGGCCTGTCCTCTGGGGCCAACGTCCTGACTTTC. Translating gives CASSQGGLSSGANVLTF.

Only a few counts were recorded for this clone. The chain combines TRBV6-6 with TRBJ1-1; TRBD1 is a possible D gene (6 bases). The CDR3 length is 13 residues. Germline CDR1 is MNHNY and CDR2 is SVGAGI (reference sequence). V shed 0 bases and J shed 8 bases, with 10 bases lying between them. CDR3 residues: CASSYSQGNEAFF. DNA for the CDR3: TGTGCCAGCAGTTACTCGCAGGGGAACGAAGCTTTCTTT.

This chain joins TRBV19 and TRBJ2-1, with TRBD2 matching 8 bases. V shed 5 bases, J shed 0 bases, and the junction held 6 bases outside the gene matches. In germline, CDR1 is LNHDA, CDR2 SQIVND (reference sequence). The CDR3 spans 16 residues. The CDR3 region is CASSLSGGSSYNEQFF. CDR3 bases: TGTGCCAGTAGTCTGAGCGGGGGAAGCTCCTACAATGAGCAGTTCTTC.

This chain links TRBV27 with TRBJ2-1; TRBD1 agrees at 7 bases. Germline V gives CDR1 MNHEY, CDR2 SMNVEV (reference sequence). There are 15 residues in the CDR3. Germline trimming cut 6 bases from V and 8 bases from J; bases unmatched to any gene: 13. CDR3 DNA: TGTGCCAGCAGGAGAAGGACAGGTATTTGGGATGAGCAGTTCTTC. Protein: CASRRRTGIWDEQFF.

The CDR3 DNA reads TGTGCCAGCAGCTCAAGGACAGGGTCAGGCGCAGATACGCAGTATTTT. This translates into CASSSRTGSGADTQYF. The rearrangement uses TRBV7-3 and TRBJ2-3; TRBD1 matches at 8 bases. The CDR3 runs 16 residues. Germline CDR1 reads SGHTA; CDR2 reads FQGTGA. Trimming at V came to 4 bases and at J to 4 bases, leaving 10 bases not matched to a gene.

This clone showed up just once. The genes are TRBV11-1 and TRBJ2-5; the match to TRBD2 covers 13 bases. Germline values: CDR1 SGHAT, CDR2 FQDESV (reference sequence). The CDR3 has 15 residues. Trimming took 8 bases from V and 2 from J; bases not matched to a gene: 5. As DNA, the CDR3 is TGTGCCAGCGGCCCACTAGCGGGAGGGCAAGAGACCCAGTACTTC. The encoded protein is CASGPLAGGQETQYF.

The rearrangement uses TRBV6-5 and TRBJ2-5, with 10 bases lining up with TRBD2. J gave up 5 bases and V 7 bases, and 4 bases lay outside the gene matches. In germline, CDR1 is MNHEY, CDR2 SVGAGI. The CDR3 is 13 residues long. CDR3 sequence (DNA): TGTGCCAGCAAGATAGCGGGAGGCGAGACCCAGTACTTC. It codes for CASKIAGGETQYF.

This rearrangement joins TRBV3-1 (or the pseudogene TRBV3-2) to TRBJ1-1; 9 bases agree with TRBD1. Germline V CDR1 and CDR2: LGHDT, YNNKEL (reference sequence). The ends lost 8 bases at V and 5 bases at J; junction bases unmatched: 12. The CDR3 extends over 15 amino acids. CDR3: CASQGSDRGDTEAFF. CDR3 coding DNA: TGTGCCAGCCAGGGGTCGGACAGGGGTGATACTGAAGCTTTCTTT.

On this clone itself: Compared with germline, one end of the junction differs, possibly owing to a read error. The chain combines TRBV5-1 with TRBJ2-4; no definite D call. This CDR3 has 13 residues. Germline CDR1 is SGHRS and CDR2 is YFSETQ. CDR3 nucleotides: TGCGCCAGCAGCTTGTTTGCCAGAAACATTCAGTACTTC. It specifies CASSLFARNIQYF.

The J gene is TRBJ2-5, the V gene TRBV24-1; a weak D match, TRBD1 (5 bases). Germline CDR1 is KGHDR and CDR2 is SFDVKD. CDR3 length: 13 amino acids. V lost 4 bases and J lost 6, with 11 bases in between. In DNA form, the CDR3 reads TGTGCCACCAGTGACAGGGTTGAGCAGACCCAGTACTTC. Residues: CATSDRVEQTQYF.

The chain has TRBV7-2 and TRBJ2-7; 7 bases map to TRBD1. Germline V CDR1 and CDR2: SGHTA, FQGNSA. Trimming took 4 bases from V and 2 from J; bases not matched to a gene: 2. The CDR3 contains 13 residues. The CDR3 spells CASSWTGTYEQYF. The DNA for the CDR3 is TGTGCCAGCAGCTGGACAGGTACCTACGAGCAGTACTTC.

V is TRBV30 and J is TRBJ2-2; no clear D gene. V lost 1 base, J lost 4 bases, and 4 bases lay in between. Per the germline V gene, CDR1 is GTSNPN and CDR2 is SVGIG (reference sequence). CDR3 length: 12 amino acids. The CDR3: CAWSGGTGELFF. The CDR3 bases are TGTGCCTGGAGTGGCGGCACCGGGGAGCTGTTTTTT. Full variable domain (outside the CDR3, taken from reference TRBV30 and TRBJ2-2): SQTIHQWPATLVQPVGSPLSLECTVEGTSNPNLYWYRQAAGRGLQLLFYSVGIGQISSEVPQNLSASRPQDRQFILSSKKLLLSDSGFYLCAWSGGTGELFFGEGSRLTVL.

The rearrangement uses TRBV28 and TRBJ2-1, with D possibly matching TRBD2 (6 bases). Trimming left V 0 bases short and J 9 bases short, with 15 bases between. Germline CDR1 and CDR2: MDHEN and SYDVKM. This CDR3 has 15 amino acids. The CDR3 region has the DNA TGTGCCAGCAGTTTATGGGCAGGGAGGAGCCCTGAGCAGTTCTTC. It encodes CASSLWAGRSPEQFF.

The chain couples TRBV19 to TRBJ2-6; 10 bases agree with TRBD2. With 11 bases clipped from V and 0 bases from J, the junction kept 7 bases outside the gene matches. Per the germline V gene, CDR1 is LNHDA and CDR2 is SQIVND (reference sequence). There are 16 residues in the CDR3. In nucleotides, the CDR3 is TGTGCCTCCAGGACTAGCGGAGGCTCTGGGGCCAACGTCCTGACTTTC. Amino acid sequence: CASRTSGGSGANVLTF.

This chain connects TRBV7-3 to TRBJ2-1; 12 bases map to TRBD2. This CDR3 is 18 amino acids long. Germline V gene sequence: CDR1 SGHTA, CDR2 FQGTGA. The V gene end was trimmed by 0 bases and the J gene end by 6 bases; junction bases not matched to a gene: 9. The chain's CDR3 is CASSLTPLAGGPGNEQFF. As DNA, the CDR3 is TGTGCCAGCAGCTTAACTCCTCTAGCGGGAGGGCCGGGCAATGAGCAGTTCTTC.

J is TRBJ1-4 and V is TRBV14, with D tentatively TRBD1 (6 bases). Per germline, CDR1 SGHDN and CDR2 FVKESK. CDR3 length: 15 residues. V was shortened by 1 base and J by 8 bases, with 14 bases between the two germline ends. CDR3 DNA sequence: TGTGCCAGCAGCCAAGGGAACAGGGCGGTGGAAAAACTGTTTTTT. Translation: CASSQGNRAVEKLFF.